This T cell receptor beta chain comes out of a study of technical replicates of blood from four donors. V was pared by 1 base and J by 0 bases, with 7 bases between. Germline V gene data show CDR1 as MNHNS and CDR2 as SASEGT. The CDR3 covers 14 residues. Sequencing used immunoSEQ multiplex PCR; TCRdb keeps in-frame clones, though not all of them. The sample includes roughly 100,000 clones, about 96% of them seen just once. V gene TRBV6-1 combines with J gene TRBJ2-7; weak D call: TRBD1 (5 bases). The sequence derives from a human donor in good health. Sequencing used T cells isolated from PBMCs. CDR3 nucleotide sequence: TGTGCCAGCAGTGAAGGGGGCAGCTCCTACGAGCAGTACTTC. Translation: CASSEGGSSYEQYF.